The subject of this entry is one TCR beta chain. Its antigen is unidentified. The CDR3 contains 15 residues. Trimming at V came to 7 bases and at J to 0 bases, leaving 5 bases not matched to a gene. Germline V CDR1 and CDR2: SEHNR, FQNEAQ (reference sequence). Healthy Caucasians supplied all donations. TCRdb redid the calling of the 5' RACE reads with MiXCR, one entry per CDR3 protein. The data show roughly 190,000 distinct CDR3 sequences, around 15% seen once. The data stem from a study of identical twins. Findings of the study overall: Cross-sectional statistical analysis, not tracking of the same donors, underpinned the conclusions.

These data were also filed under a second study, of T cells expressing NK-cell markers. As reported in that work: HCMV serostatus: seven of eight sequenced donors positive, one negative. An anti-gamma-delta TCR antibody confined sorting to alpha-beta TCR T cells across several of the experiments.

The sequenced sample was CD8+ T cells sorted from blood. This sequence was found in a woman in her late teens or twenties in good health. The chain combines TRBV7-9 with TRBJ2-1; 8 bases are a match to TRBD2. The CDR3 here is CASNLGRASYNEQFF. The CDR3 coding sequence is TGTGCCAGCAACCTCGGGAGGGCCTCCTACAATGAGCAGTTCTTC. The variable domain in full, completed from reference TRBV7-9 and TRBJ2-1, reads DTGVSQNPRHKITKRGQNVTFRCDPISEHNRLYWYRQTLGQGPEFLTYFQNEAQLEKSRLLSDRFSAERPKGSFSTLEIQRTEQGDSAMYLCASNLGRASYNEQFFGPGTRLTVL.